A single sample is the source of the 13 T cell receptor beta chains below, sequenced in a study of blood T cell repertoires in COVID-19. Profiling relied on immunoSEQ multiplex PCR, and the TCRdb table lists in-frame clones only, not all of them. Of 350,000 to 450,000 clones listed, around nine tenths are singletons. Sequenced material: PBMCs or T cells enriched from blood (not recorded which). Receptors were obtained from a woman between 18 and 29 years old who had been exposed to COVID-19.

V is TRBV3-1 (or the pseudogene TRBV3-2) and J is TRBJ1-3; 9 bases agree with TRBD1. Per germline, CDR1 LGHDT and CDR2 YNNKEL (reference sequence). CDR3 length: 16 residues. V trimming: 4 bases; J trimming: 2 bases; junction bases outside the gene matches: 6. CDR3 protein: CASSLGRQGAGNTIYF. Here the CDR3 DNA reads TGTGCCAGCAGCCTCGGACGACAGGGGGCTGGAAACACCATATATTTT.

The table lists this clone with a count of one. V and J are TRBV9 and TRBJ2-1; TRBD2 agrees at 11 bases. The V segment lost 4 bases and the J segment 12 bases; nucleotides outside the gene matches: 9. The CDR3 runs to 14 residues. Germline V CDR1 and CDR2: SGDLS, YYNGEE. The CDR3 loop reads CASSTNVAGGRQFF. The CDR3 coding sequence is TGTGCCAGCAGCACAAACGTAGCGGGGGGGCGGCAGTTCTTC.

J is TRBJ1-5 and V is TRBV27; 8 bases map to TRBD1. The ends lost 5 bases at V and 2 bases at J; junction bases unmatched: 8. The CDR3 length is 16 residues. Germline values: CDR1 MNHEY, CDR2 SMNVEV (reference sequence). CDR3 region: CASSPKDRARNQPQHF. The CDR3 DNA reads as TGTGCCAGCAGTCCCAAGGACAGGGCCCGCAATCAGCCCCAGCATTTT.

Here the CDR3 reads CATTQNQGETQYF. The CDR3 DNA reads TGTGCCACTACCCAAAATCAGGGAGAGACCCAGTACTTC. This chain joins TRBV2 and TRBJ2-5; D perhaps matches TRBD1 (5 bases). Germline lookup yields CDR1 SNHLY and CDR2 FYNNEI. V was shortened by 10 bases and J by 4 bases, with 16 bases between the two germline ends. The CDR3 is made up of 13 amino acids.

This sequence joins TRBV19 and TRBJ2-2; possibly TRBD1 for D (6 bases). Per the germline V gene, CDR1 is LNHDA and CDR2 is SQIVND (reference sequence). The V and J ends lost 6 bases and 0 bases respectively, with 11 bases between them. CDR3 length equals 15 residues. Here the CDR3 DNA reads TGTGCCAGTAGGTCCGACAGGACGAACACCGGGGAGCTGTTTTTT. Amino acid sequence: CASRSDRTNTGELFF. Full variable domain (rest looked up from reference TRBV19 and TRBJ2-2): DGGITQSPKYLFRKEGQNVTLSCEQNLNHDAMYWYRQDPGQGLRLIYYSQIVNDFQKGDIAEGYSVSREKKESFPLTVTSAQKNPTAFYLCASRSDRTNTGELFFGEGSRLTVL.

The chain uses TRBV6-5 and TRBJ1-1, with TRBD1 as a possible D gene (6 bases). Trimming stripped 4 bases from V and 7 bases from J, with 10 bases between. Germline assignment: CDR1 MNHEY and CDR2 SVGAGI. The CDR3 runs 12 residues. The CDR3, as DNA: TGTGCCAGCAGTTCGGGACATCTTGAAGCTTTCTTT. Protein product: CASSSGHLEAFF.

The chain recombines TRBV5-1 with TRBJ2-3; no clear D. V was pared by 1 base and J by 0 bases, with 9 bases between. The CDR3 covers 15 residues. Per the germline V gene, CDR1 is SGHRS and CDR2 is YFSETQ. The CDR3 region has the DNA TGCGCCAGCAGCTTGCGCGGTGGGAGCACAGATACGCAGTATTTT. Encoded protein: CASSLRGGSTDTQYF. The variable domain in full, with the rest retrieved from reference TRBV5-1 and TRBJ2-3, is KAGVTQTPRYLIKTRGQQVTLSCSPISGHRSVSWYQQTPGQGLQFLFEYFSETQRNKGNFPGRFSGRQFSNSRSEMNVSTLELGDSALYLCASSLRGGSTDTQYFGPGTRLTVL.

About this clone itself: One end of the junction is discordant with germline, which a read error may explain. The V and J genes are TRBV5-4 and TRBJ1-6; TRBD1 matches at 7 bases. Germline V gene lookup returns CDR1 SGHNT and CDR2 YYREEE (reference sequence). CDR3 length: 17 amino acids. For the CDR3, the DNA is TGTGCCAGCAGCTTGGACCCCAACAGGGGAGCCTATTCATCCCTCCACTTT. Translation gives CASSLDPNRGAYSSLHF.

This sequence joins TRBV19 and TRBJ1-2, with 9 nucleotides matching TRBD1. V lost 7 bases and J lost 4; bases outside the gene matches: 10. This CDR3 contains 15 residues. Germline values: CDR1 LNHDA, CDR2 SQIVND (reference sequence). CDR3 bases: TGTGCCAGTATACCCGACCAGACAGGGGGCTATGGCTACACCTTC. This codes for CASIPDQTGGYGYTF.

The chain employs TRBV4-2 and TRBJ1-1; TRBD1 aligns across 9 bases. V trimming: 4 bases; J trimming: 7 bases; junction bases outside the gene matches: 10. The CDR3 is 15 amino acids. Germline V gives CDR1 LGHNA, CDR2 YNFKEQ. The CDR3 DNA sequence: TGTGCCAGCAGCCGAAATACCGGGACAGGGAATGAAGCTTTCTTT. Translation: CASSRNTGTGNEAFF.

The chain carries TRBV9 and TRBJ2-7; D is possibly TRBD1 (5 bases). The CDR3 is made up of 14 amino acids. V was clipped by 0 bases and J by 1 base, with 8 bases between them. Per germline, CDR1 SGDLS and CDR2 YYNGEE. In DNA, the CDR3 is TGTGCCAGCAGCGTAGCTGACAGTTCCTACGAGCAGTACTTC. Translating it yields CASSVADSSYEQYF.

The chain carries TRBV19 and TRBJ2-7; 12 nucleotides match TRBD1. V trimming: 4 bases; J trimming: 4 bases; junction bases outside the gene matches: 5. The germline V gene has CDR1 LNHDA and CDR2 SQIVND (reference sequence). This CDR3 is built from 15 residues. CDR3 in amino acids: CASSKGTGGPYEQYF. CDR3 bases: TGTGCCAGTAGTAAAGGGACAGGGGGCCCATACGAGCAGTACTTC.

A single count supports this clone. V is TRBV19 and J is TRBJ2-7, with TRBD2 matching over 7 bases. From germline, CDR1 is LNHDA and CDR2 SQIVND (reference sequence). This CDR3 is 14 amino acids long. The J segment lost 5 bases and the V segment lost 2 bases, leaving 6 bases of the junction unmatched. CDR3 coding DNA: TGTGCCAGTAGTATACGTGGGAGGGCAGACGAGCAGTACTTC. Amino acids: CASSIRGRADEQYF.